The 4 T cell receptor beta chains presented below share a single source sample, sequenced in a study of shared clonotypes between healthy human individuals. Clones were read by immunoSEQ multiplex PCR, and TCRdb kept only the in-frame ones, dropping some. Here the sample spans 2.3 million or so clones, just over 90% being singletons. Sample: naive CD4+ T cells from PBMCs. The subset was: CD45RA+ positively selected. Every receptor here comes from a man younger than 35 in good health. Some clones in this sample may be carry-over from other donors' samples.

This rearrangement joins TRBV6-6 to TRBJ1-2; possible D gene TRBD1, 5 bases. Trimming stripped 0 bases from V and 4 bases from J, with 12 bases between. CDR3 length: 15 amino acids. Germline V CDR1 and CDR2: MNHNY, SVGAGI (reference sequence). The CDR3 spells CASSYSQGYAYGYTF. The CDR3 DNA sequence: TGTGCCAGCAGTTACTCGCAGGGTTACGCCTATGGCTACACCTTC.

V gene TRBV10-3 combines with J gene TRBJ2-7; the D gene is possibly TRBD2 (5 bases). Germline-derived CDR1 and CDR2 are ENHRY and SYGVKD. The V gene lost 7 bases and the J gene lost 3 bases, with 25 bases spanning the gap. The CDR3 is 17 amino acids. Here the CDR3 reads CAINEAELGSFGYEQYF. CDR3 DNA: TGTGCCATCAATGAAGCGGAATTGGGGAGTTTTGGCTACGAGCAGTACTTC.

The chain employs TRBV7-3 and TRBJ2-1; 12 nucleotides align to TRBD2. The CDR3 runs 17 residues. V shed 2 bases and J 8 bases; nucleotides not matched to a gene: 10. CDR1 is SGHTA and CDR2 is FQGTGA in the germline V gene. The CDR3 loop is CASSLGTSGPSGDEQFF. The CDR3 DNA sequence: TGTGCCAGCAGCTTAGGGACTAGCGGGCCGTCTGGGGATGAGCAGTTCTTC.

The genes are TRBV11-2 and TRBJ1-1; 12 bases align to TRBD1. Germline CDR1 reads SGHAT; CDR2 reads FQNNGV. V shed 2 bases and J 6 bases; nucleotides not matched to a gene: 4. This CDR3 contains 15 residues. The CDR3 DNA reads TGTGCCAGCAGCTTACGGGGACAGGGGGCTTCTGAAGCTTTCTTT. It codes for CASSLRGQGASEAFF.